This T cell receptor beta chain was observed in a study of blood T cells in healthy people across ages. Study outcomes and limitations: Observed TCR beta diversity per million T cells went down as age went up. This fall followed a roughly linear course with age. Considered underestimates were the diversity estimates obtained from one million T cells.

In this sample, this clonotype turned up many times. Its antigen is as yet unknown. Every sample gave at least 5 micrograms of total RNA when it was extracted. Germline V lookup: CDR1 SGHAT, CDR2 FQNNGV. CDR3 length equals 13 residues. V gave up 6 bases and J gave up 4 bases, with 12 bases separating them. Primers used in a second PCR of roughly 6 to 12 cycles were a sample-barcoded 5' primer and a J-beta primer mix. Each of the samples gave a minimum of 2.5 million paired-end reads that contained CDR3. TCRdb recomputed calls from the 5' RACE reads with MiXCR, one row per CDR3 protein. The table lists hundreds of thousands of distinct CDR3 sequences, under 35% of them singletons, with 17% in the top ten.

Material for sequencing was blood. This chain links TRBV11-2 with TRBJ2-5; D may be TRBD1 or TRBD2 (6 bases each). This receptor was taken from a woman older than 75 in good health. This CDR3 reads CASSRGAGETQYF. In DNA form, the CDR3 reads TGTGCCAGCAGTAGGGGGGCCGGAGAGACCCAGTACTTC.